This TCR beta chain is drawn from a study of T cells after yellow fever vaccination. Study-wide points: Weaker in magnitude, the secondary response showed a faster peak on day 5 versus 15.

Concerning this clonotype: The antigen remains undetermined.

TCRdb ran MiXCR on the 5' RACE reads and lists one entry per CDR3 protein. Among approximately 350,000 distinct CDR3 sequences listed, roughly 12% were seen once. Material: PBMCs, obtained on the day of the first yellow fever vaccination. The receptor comes from a man aged 18 to 29 who received the YFV17D yellow fever vaccine.

In nucleotides, the CDR3 is TGTGCCACCAGAGGGGGGATCAGGGGCGAGCAGTACTTC. Its translation: CATRGGIRGEQYF. The chain employs TRBV15 and TRBJ2-7; D is tentatively TRBD1 or TRBD2 (6 bases each). Trimming took off 6 bases at V and 6 bases at J, with 15 bases between the two ends. The CDR3 extends over 13 amino acids. Germline V gene sequence: CDR1 LNHNV, CDR2 YYDKDF (reference sequence).